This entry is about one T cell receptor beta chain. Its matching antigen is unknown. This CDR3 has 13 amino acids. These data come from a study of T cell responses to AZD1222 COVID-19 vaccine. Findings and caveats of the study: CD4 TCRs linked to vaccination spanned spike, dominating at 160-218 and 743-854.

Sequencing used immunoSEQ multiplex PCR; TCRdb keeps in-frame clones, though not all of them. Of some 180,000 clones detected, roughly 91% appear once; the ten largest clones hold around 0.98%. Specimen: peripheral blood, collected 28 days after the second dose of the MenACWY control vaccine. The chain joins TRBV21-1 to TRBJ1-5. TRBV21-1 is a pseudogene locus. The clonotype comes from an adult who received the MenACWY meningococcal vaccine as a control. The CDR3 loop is CASSKGSGQPQHF. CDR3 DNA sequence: TGTGCCAGCAGCAAGGGTAGTGGTCAGCCCCAGCATTTT.